This T cell receptor beta chain was sequenced for a study of shared clonotypes between healthy human individuals. The V gene's germline CDR1 is LNHNV and CDR2 YYDKDF (reference sequence). There are 17 residues in the CDR3. V lost 0 bases to trimming and J lost 0 bases; unmatched junction nucleotides: 7. This clone was recorded only once. Some clones are missing from TCRdb's copy, which holds only in-frame ones; the method was immunoSEQ multiplex PCR. The table shows some 530,000 clones, with around 85% occurring only once. The unsorted samples took tens of millions of PBMCs to get genomic DNA. V gene TRBV15 combines with J gene TRBJ1-2; TRBD1 aligns across 7 bases. This receptor was obtained from a woman aged 40 to 50 in good health. Some clones in this sample may be carry-over from other donors' samples. The source material was PBMCs. The CDR3 loop is CATSREIGTAANYGYTF. The CDR3 DNA reads TGTGCCACCAGCAGAGAGATCGGGACAGCCGCTAACTATGGCTACACCTTC.